The entry that follows covers one T cell receptor beta chain sequence. The sample belongs to a study of blood T cell repertoires in COVID-19. Study-wide background: The United States, Italy and Spain were the sources of the acute and convalescent COVID-19 samples. T cells, B-cell-depleted T cells, or PBMCs supplied cDNA or gDNA.

The CDR3 consists of 14 residues. Per the germline V gene, CDR1 is SNHLY and CDR2 is FYNNEI. V was trimmed by 7 bases and J by 7 bases, leaving 16 bases between them. Per the authors' pipeline: Researchers report that nucleated cell counts were estimated from reference gene primer amplification. Only in-frame clones appear in the TCRdb table, and some are missing; sequencing was by immunoSEQ multiplex PCR. V, J and clone size derive from that table, while D and trimming were established from the DNA sequence. The sample has 9,000 to 13,000 clones; almost 90% are singletons. This sequence was found in a human donor in a cohort sampled during active COVID-19. The V and J genes are TRBV2 and TRBJ1-4, with D possibly matching TRBD1 (6 bases). Material: peripheral blood. The CDR3 nucleotides are TGTGCCAGCAACACCGGGACACGATTTGAAAAACTGTTTTTT. It yields the protein CASNTGTRFEKLFF.